This TCR beta chain was obtained from a study of CD8 T cells in ankylosing spondylitis (TCRdb year 2017). Notes on the research overall: The study profiled T cell receptor beta repertoires in healthy donors and ankylosing spondylitis patients to find disease-linked TCR variants. The full study cohort was made up of 25 ankylosing spondylitis patients and about a hundred healthy donors. Peripheral blood was sampled, and synovial fluid was also collected from ankylosing spondylitis patients.

Looking up the germline V gene yields CDR1 SGHRS and CDR2 YFSETQ. V is shortened by 6 bases, J by 5 bases, and the region joining them spans 19 bases. From its cysteine to its phenylalanine, the CDR3 spans 15 amino acids. Left in the record is the CDR3 DNA by itself, 45 bases read in frame from the first base. This clonotype was seen repeatedly, ten times or more. The clone's antigen remains unknown. No base qualities exist here, and no much larger clone lies one base off it. Data came from an Illumina HiSeq 2500. Quantitative 5'-RACE with molecular barcodes was the method used to prepare the TCR beta libraries. In the authors' own workflow: To identify disease-linked TCR variants, a new computational method was used, one built on a probabilistic model of VDJ rearrangement. The public reads were run again by TCRdb, first through fastp at Q25 and then through MiXCR, and only productive beta chains were kept. When rows share a CDR3 protein, they turn into one entry using the most common DNA and genes. The V and J calls shown here were made by TCRdb, not taken from the authors' results. The sample records hundreds of thousands of distinct CDR3 sequences, 15% to 20% of which are singletons. 0.95% to 1.1% of the sample is in the top ten clones.

Beyond this particular receptor, the publication reports: A TCR beta motif of fewer than 10 highly homologous amino acid variants appeared characteristic of blood from ankylosing spondylitis patients. Some motif variants had previously been reported in the synovial fluid and blood of reactive arthritis patients, which suggests shared mechanisms of disease initiation. The disease-linked clones had a CD8+ phenotype and were found at relatively low frequencies in peripheral blood. The disease-linked clones were reported as significantly enriched in matched synovial fluid samples from ankylosing spondylitis patients.

This receptor was taken from a male donor with ankylosing spondylitis. Material: blood, either unsorted or a sorted T cell fraction (not recorded which). The chain is made from TRBV5-1 and TRBJ2-3, with the D gene not clear enough to name. The CDR3 region reads CASNLEPVVGDTQYF. DNA sequence: TGCGCCAGCAATTTGGAACCGGTGGTCGGAGATACGCAGTATTTT.